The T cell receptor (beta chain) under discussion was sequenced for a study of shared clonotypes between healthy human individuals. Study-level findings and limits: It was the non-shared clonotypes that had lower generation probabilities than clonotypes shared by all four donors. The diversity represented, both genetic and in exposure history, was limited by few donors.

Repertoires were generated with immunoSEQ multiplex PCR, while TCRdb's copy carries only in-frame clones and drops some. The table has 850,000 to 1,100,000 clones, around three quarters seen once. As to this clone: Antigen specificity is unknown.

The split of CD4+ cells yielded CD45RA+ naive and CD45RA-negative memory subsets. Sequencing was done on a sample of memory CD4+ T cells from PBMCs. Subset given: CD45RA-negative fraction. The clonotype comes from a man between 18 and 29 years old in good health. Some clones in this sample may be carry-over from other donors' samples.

CDR3 DNA: TGTGCCTGGAGTTTGGCGGGGGCTCGAGAGCAGTACTTC. Translated, it gives CAWSLAGAREQYF. The gene calls are TRBV30 and TRBJ2-7, with D possibly matching TRBD2 (7 bases). The CDR3 loop spans 13 amino acids. CDR1 is GTSNPN and CDR2 is SVGIG in the germline V gene (reference sequence). Trimming pared 2 bases from V and 7 bases from J, leaving 15 bases between.